The clone carrying this T cell receptor beta chain was found a few times. Primers included in the PCR were 60 Vbeta and 13 Jbeta primers. Libraries were prepared by immunoSEQ multiplex PCR; TCRdb keeps only in-frame clonotypes and omits some of them. The sample holds approximately 100,000 clones, roughly three quarters seen once. This sample is drawn from a study of cytomegalovirus exposure and HLA in healthy donors. Germline V gene lookup returns CDR1 ENHRY and CDR2 SYGVKD. The CDR3 covers 12 residues. The V gene lost 6 bases and the J gene lost 4 bases, with 7 bases spanning the gap. The TCR originated in a man between 40 and 49 years old in good health and CMV-seronegative. The V call is TRBV10-3, the J call TRBJ1-5; a weak D match, TRBD1 (6 bases). Sequenced sample: PBMCs. The CDR3 DNA follows: TGTGCCATCAGGGGGGCGAATCAGCCCCAGCATTTT. It specifies CAIRGANQPQHF.